Sequencing of this T cell receptor (beta chain) was carried out in a study of a mutant IDH1 vaccine in newly diagnosed glioma. Study details: Males made up roughly 60% and females approximately 38% of treated patients, whose mean age was around 41 years. Patients had received radiotherapy, temozolomide, or both previously, most receiving both.

The time point here: baseline, week 1 (first vaccination visit). The treatment denotes: pre-vaccination baseline after standard-of-care therapy. The donors' diagnosis was new WHO grade 3 or 4 astrocytoma that was IDH1-mutant and ATRX-lost. The protocol was immunoSEQ multiplex PCR, while the TCRdb copy is restricted to in-frame clones and leaves out a portion. The data show under 80,000 clones, about 86% seen once. The germline CDR1 and CDR2 sequences are SEHNR and FQNEAQ (reference sequence). The CDR3 covers 17 residues. In its sample, this clone was seen once. This TCR was sampled from a man under 40 with glioma. This chain links TRBV7-9 with TRBJ2-5; the match to TRBD2 covers 7 bases. TRBJ2-7 explains the end of the DNA better; the J call may be wrong. The sample consisted of PBMCs, taken from a glioma patient treated with radiotherapy, temozolomide or both. The CDR3 nucleotides read TGTGCCAGCAGCCCGAATTCGGGTGGGGGGGGATCCTACGAGCAGTACTTC. It encodes CASSPNSGGGGSYEQYF.